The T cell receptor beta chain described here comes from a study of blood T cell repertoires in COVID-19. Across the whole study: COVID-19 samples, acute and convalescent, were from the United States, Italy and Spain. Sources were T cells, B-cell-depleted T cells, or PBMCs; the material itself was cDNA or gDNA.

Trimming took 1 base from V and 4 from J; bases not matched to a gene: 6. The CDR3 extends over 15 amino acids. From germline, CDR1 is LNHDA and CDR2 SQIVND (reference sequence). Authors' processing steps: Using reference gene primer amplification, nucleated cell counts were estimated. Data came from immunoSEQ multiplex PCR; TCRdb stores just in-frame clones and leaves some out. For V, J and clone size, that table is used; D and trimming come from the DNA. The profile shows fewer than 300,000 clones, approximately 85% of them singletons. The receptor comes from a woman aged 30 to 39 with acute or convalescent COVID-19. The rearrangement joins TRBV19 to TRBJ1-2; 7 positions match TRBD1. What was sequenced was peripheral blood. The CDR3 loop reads CASSIGPGQAYGYTF. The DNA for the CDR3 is TGTGCCAGTAGTATAGGCCCCGGACAGGCCTATGGCTACACCTTC.